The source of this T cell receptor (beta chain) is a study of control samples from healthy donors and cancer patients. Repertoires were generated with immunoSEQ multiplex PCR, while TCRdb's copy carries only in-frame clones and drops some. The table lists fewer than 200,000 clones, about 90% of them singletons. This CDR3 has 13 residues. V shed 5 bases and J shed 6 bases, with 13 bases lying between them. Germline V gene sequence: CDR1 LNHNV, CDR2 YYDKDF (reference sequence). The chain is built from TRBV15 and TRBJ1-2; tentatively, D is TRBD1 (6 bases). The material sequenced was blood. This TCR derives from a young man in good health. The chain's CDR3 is CATSPRGGDGYTF. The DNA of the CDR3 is TGTGCCACCAGCCCCAGGGGAGGCGATGGCTACACCTTC.